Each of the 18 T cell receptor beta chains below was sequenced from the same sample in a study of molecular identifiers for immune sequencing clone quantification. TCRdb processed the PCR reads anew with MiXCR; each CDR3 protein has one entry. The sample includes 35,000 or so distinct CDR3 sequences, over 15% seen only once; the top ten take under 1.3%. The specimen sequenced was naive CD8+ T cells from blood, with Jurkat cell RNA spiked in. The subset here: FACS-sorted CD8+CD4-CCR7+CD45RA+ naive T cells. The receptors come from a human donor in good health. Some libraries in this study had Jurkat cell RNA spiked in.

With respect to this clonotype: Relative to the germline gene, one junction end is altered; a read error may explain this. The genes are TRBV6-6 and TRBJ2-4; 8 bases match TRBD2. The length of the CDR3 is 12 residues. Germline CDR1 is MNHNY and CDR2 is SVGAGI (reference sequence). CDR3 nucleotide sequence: TGTGCCAGCAGTGGACCTAGCGGGTTGTGTAAATTC. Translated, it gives CASSGPSGLCKF.

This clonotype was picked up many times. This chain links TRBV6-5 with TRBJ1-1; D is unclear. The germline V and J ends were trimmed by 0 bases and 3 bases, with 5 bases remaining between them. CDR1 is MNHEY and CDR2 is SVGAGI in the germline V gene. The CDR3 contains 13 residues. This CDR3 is CASSYSWDTEAFF. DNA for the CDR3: TGTGCCAGCAGTTACTCGTGGGACACTGAAGCTTTCTTT.

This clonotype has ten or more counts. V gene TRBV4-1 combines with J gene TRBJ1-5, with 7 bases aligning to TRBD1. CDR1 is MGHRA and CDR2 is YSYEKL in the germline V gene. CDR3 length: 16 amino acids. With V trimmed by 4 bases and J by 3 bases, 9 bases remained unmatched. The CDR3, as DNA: TGCGCCAGCAGCCCCCTACAGGGGACTCTCAATCAGCCCCAGCATTTT. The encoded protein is CASSPLQGTLNQPQHF.

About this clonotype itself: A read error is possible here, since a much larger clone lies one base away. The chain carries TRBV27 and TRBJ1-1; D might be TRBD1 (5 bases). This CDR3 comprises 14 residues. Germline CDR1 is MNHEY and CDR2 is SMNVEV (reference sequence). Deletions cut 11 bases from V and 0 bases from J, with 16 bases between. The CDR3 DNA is TGTGCCTGCGGACATAGGGAAATGAACACTGAAGCTTTCTTT. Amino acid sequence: CACGHREMNTEAFF.

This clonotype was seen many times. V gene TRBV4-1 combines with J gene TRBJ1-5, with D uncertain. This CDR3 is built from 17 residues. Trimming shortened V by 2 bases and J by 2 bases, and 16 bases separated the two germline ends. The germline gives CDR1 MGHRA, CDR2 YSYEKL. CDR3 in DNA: TGCGCCAGCAGCCAACTCCCTTTTGCGACACGCAATCAGCCCCAGCATTTT. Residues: CASSQLPFATRNQPQHF.

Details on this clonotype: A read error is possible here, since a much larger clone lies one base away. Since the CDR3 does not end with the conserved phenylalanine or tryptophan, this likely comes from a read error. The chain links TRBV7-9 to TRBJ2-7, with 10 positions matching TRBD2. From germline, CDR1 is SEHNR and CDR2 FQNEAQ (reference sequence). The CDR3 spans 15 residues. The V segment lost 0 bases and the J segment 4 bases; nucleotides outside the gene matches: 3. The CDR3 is CASSLAGTSDYEQYL. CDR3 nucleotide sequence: TGTGCCAGCAGCTTAGCCGGGACTAGCGATTACGAGCAGTACCTC.

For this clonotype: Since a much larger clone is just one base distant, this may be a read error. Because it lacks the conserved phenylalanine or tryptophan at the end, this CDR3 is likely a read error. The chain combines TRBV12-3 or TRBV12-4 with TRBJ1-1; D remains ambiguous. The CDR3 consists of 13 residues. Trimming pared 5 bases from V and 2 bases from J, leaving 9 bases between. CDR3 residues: CASSNGINTEAFS. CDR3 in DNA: TGTGCCAGCAGTAACGGGATAAACACTGAAGCTTTCTCT.

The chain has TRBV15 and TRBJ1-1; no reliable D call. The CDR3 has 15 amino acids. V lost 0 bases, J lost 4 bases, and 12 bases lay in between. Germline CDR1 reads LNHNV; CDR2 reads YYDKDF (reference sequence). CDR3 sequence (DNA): TGTGCCACCAGCAGAGATAGGCACCCCGGCACTGAAGCTTTCTTT. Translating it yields CATSRDRHPGTEAFF.

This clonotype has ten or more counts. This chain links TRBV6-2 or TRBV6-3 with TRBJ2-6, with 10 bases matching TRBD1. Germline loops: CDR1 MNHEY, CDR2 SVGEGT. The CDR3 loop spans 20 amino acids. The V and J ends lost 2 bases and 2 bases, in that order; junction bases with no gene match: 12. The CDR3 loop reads CASSYVTGGDISPGANVLTF. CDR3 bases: TGTGCCAGCAGTTACGTGACAGGGGGCGATATTTCGCCTGGGGCCAACGTCCTGACTTTC.

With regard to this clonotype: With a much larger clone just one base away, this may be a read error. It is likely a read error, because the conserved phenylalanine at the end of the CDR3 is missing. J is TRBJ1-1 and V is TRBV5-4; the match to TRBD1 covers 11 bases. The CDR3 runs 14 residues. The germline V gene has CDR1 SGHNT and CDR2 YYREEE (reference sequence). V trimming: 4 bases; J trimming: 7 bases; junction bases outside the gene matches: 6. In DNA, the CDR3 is TGTGCCAGCAGCGCCGGGACAGGGGGACTTGAAGCTTTCCTT. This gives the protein CASSAGTGGLEAFL.

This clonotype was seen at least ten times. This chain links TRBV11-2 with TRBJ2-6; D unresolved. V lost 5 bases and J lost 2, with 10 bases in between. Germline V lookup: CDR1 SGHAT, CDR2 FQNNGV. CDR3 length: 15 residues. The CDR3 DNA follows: TGTGCCAGCAGCCATGTACAAGCTGGGGCCAACGTCCTGACTTTC. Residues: CASSHVQAGANVLTF.

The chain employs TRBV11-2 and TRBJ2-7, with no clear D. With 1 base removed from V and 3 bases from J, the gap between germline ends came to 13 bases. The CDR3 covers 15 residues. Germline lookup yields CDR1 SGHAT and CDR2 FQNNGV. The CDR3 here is CASSLGPPPNYEQYF. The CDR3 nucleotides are TGTGCCAGCAGCTTAGGCCCACCCCCTAACTACGAGCAGTACTTC. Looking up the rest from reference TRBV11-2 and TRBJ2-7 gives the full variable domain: EAGVAQSPRYKIIEKRQSVAFWCNPISGHATLYWYQQILGQGPKLLIQFQNNGVVDDSQLPKDRFSAERLKGVDSTLKIQPAKLEDSAVYLCASSLGPPPNYEQYFGPGTRLTVT.

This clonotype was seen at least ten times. In DNA form, the CDR3 reads TGCGCCAGCAGCCAAGATACTCAGGGAAGGACTGAAGCTTTCTTT. Translation gives CASSQDTQGRTEAFF. The chain uses TRBV4-1 and TRBJ1-1, with D perhaps TRBD1 (5 bases). Germline CDR1 reads MGHRA; CDR2 reads YSYEKL. V was pared by 0 bases and J by 5 bases, with 13 bases between. This CDR3 comprises 15 residues.

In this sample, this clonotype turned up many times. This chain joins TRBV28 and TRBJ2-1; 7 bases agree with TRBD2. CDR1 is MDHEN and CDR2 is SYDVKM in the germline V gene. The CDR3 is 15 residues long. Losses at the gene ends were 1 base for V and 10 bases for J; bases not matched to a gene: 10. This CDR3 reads CASSLFARAGWEQFF. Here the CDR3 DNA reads TGTGCCAGCAGTTTATTTGCTCGAGCGGGATGGGAGCAGTTCTTC.

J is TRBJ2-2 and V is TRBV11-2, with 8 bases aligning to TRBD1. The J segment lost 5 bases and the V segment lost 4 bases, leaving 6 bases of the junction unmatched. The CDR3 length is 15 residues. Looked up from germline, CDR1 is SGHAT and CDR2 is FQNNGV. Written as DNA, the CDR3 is TGTGCCAGCAGCTCCAGACAGGGGTGGACCGGGGAGCTGTTTTTT. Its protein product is CASSSRQGWTGELFF.

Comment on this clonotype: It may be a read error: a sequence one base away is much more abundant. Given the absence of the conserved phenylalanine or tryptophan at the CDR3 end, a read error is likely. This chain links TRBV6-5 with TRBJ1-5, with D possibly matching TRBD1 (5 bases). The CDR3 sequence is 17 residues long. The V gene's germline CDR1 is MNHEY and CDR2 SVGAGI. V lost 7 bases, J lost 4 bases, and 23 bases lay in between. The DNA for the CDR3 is TGTGCCAGCAATCCCTTACCGAGGACCGGGGGAAATCAGCCCCAGCATTGT. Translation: CASNPLPRTGGNQPQHC.

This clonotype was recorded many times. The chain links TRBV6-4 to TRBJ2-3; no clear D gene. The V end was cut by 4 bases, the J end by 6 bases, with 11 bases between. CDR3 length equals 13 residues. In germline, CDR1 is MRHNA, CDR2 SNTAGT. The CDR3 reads CASSVWPGDTQYF. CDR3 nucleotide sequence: TGTGCCAGCAGTGTTTGGCCAGGCGATACGCAGTATTTT.

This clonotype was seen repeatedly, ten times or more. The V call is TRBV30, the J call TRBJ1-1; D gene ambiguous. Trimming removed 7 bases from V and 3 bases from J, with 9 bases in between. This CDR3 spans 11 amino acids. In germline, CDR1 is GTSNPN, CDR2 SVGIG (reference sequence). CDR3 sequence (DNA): TGTGCCTCCTCTGAGGACACTGAAGCTTTCTTT. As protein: CASSEDTEAFF.